The 7 T cell receptor beta chains below all came from one sample that was sequenced in a study of PD-1 blockade in classical Hodgkin lymphoma. Produced via immunoSEQ multiplex PCR; TCRdb's table is partial and in-frame only. The sample includes about 90,000 clones, around nine tenths seen only once; the top ten take 2.5% to 3.5%. Time point indicated: cycle 4 day 1 (C4D1), after five to seven weeks of nivolumab. Every single patient, without exception, relapsed after autologous stem cell transplantation, and brentuximab vedotin exposure varied. Here the sequenced sample was peripheral blood mononuclear cells (PBMCs), taken before the fourth cycle of nivolumab. The receptors were gathered from a human donor with classical Hodgkin lymphoma.

The V gene is TRBV15, the J gene TRBJ1-4, with D possibly matching TRBD1 (5 bases). There are 14 residues in the CDR3. V shed 8 bases and J shed 4 bases, with 14 bases lying between them. Germline V gene data show CDR1 as LNHNV and CDR2 as YYDKDF (reference sequence). The CDR3 protein is CATGRGGDNEKLFF. CDR3 DNA sequence: TGTGCCACCGGGAGGGGTGGGGATAATGAAAAACTGTTTTTT.

The rearrangement links TRBV7-3 to TRBJ1-1; weak D call: TRBD1 (6 bases). Trimming took 6 bases from V and 1 from J, leaving 12 bases between them. The CDR3 covers 14 residues. The germline V gene encodes CDR1 SGHTA and CDR2 FQGTGA. CDR3 amino acids: CASSTQGSNTEAFF. For the CDR3, the DNA is TGTGCCAGCAGTACCCAGGGGTCGAACACTGAAGCTTTCTTT.

The rearrangement links TRBV7-9 to TRBJ1-1; D remains ambiguous. The length of the CDR3 is 14 residues. Germline V gene data show CDR1 as SEHNR and CDR2 as FQNEAQ (reference sequence). The V gene lost 1 base and the J gene lost 0 bases, with 6 bases spanning the gap. The CDR3 loop reads CASSLEQLNTEAFF. The CDR3 DNA reads as TGTGCCAGCAGCTTAGAACAGTTGAACACTGAAGCTTTCTTT.

This clone was counted a single time. This chain uses TRBV27 with TRBJ2-7; 11 nucleotides line up with TRBD1. The length of the CDR3 is 13 residues. Looked up from germline, CDR1 is MNHEY and CDR2 is SMNVEV (reference sequence). J gave up 1 base and V 8 bases, and 1 base lay outside the gene matches. The CDR3, as DNA: TGTGCCAGCGGACAGGGGGCTTCCTACGAGCAGTACTTC. Protein sequence: CASGQGASYEQYF.

The J gene is TRBJ2-7, the V gene TRBV27, with 7 positions matching TRBD2. From germline, CDR1 is MNHEY and CDR2 SMNVEV (reference sequence). J lost 2 bases, V lost 5 bases, and 6 bases had no gene match. CDR3 length: 14 amino acids. CDR3 protein: CASSPQRGPYEQYF. The CDR3 DNA is TGTGCCAGCAGTCCCCAGCGGGGTCCCTACGAGCAGTACTTC.

The chain joins TRBV27 to TRBJ1-4, with 8 bases matching TRBD1. The CDR3 length is 17 residues. The ends lost 5 bases at V and 4 bases at J; junction bases unmatched: 12. CDR1 MNHEY and CDR2 SMNVEV come from the germline V gene (reference sequence). The CDR3 DNA reads TGTGCCAGCAGTCACCGGACAGGGTTTATACATAATGAAAAACTGTTTTTT. This gives the protein CASSHRTGFIHNEKLFF.

The chain is built from TRBV19 and TRBJ1-5, with 9 bases that match TRBD1. The CDR3 loop spans 15 amino acids. Germline V gene lookup returns CDR1 LNHDA and CDR2 SQIVND (reference sequence). J was trimmed by 7 bases and V by 7 bases; bases with no gene match: 11. CDR3 sequence (DNA): TGTGCCAGTACCACAGGGGGCCACTATTCCCAGCCCCAGCATTTT. Amino acid sequence: CASTTGGHYSQPQHF. Together with reference TRBV19 and TRBJ1-5, the CDR3 gives the full variable domain: DGGITQSPKYLFRKEGQNVTLSCEQNLNHDAMYWYRQDPGQGLRLIYYSQIVNDFQKGDIAEGYSVSREKKESFPLTVTSAQKNPTAFYLCASTTGGHYSQPQHFGDGTRLSIL.